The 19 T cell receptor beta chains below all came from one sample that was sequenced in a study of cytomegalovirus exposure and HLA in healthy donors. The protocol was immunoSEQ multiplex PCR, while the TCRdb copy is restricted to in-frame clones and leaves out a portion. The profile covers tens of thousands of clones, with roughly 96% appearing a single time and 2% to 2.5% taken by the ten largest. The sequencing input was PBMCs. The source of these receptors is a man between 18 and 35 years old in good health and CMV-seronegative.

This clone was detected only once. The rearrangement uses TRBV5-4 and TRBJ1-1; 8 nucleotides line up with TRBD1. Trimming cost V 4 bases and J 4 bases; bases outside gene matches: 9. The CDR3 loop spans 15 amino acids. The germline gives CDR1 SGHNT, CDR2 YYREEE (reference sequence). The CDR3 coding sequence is TGTGCCAGCAGCGGACTGGCAGGGGGCGTCACTGAAGCTTTCTTT. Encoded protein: CASSGLAGGVTEAFF.

In DNA form, the CDR3 reads TGTGCCAGCACCAGGGCCCCGAACACCGGGGAGCTGTTTTTT. Translated, it gives CASTRAPNTGELFF. This sequence joins TRBV9 and TRBJ2-2, with D maybe TRBD1 (5 bases). Germline CDR1 reads SGDLS; CDR2 reads YYNGEE. V lost 6 bases, J lost 0 bases, and 9 bases lay in between. CDR3 length: 14 residues.

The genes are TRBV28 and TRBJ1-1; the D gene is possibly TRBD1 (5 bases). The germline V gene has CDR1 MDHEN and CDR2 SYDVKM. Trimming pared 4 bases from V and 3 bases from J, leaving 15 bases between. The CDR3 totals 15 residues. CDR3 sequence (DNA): TGTGCCAGCAGTTACGACAGCCCGGAACACACTGAAGCTTTCTTT. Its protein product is CASSYDSPEHTEAFF.

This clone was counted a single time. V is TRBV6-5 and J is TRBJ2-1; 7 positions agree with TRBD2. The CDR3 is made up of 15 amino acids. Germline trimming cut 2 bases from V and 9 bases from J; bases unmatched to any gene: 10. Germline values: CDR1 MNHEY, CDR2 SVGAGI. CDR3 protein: CASSYVAREGGEQFF. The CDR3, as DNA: TGTGCCAGCAGTTACGTCGCGAGGGAGGGCGGTGAGCAGTTCTTC.

The CDR3 here is CASSLGTSSYEQYF. CDR3 coding DNA: TGTGCCAGCAGCTTAGGAACCAGCTCCTACGAGCAGTACTTC. The V call is TRBV7-9, the J call TRBJ2-7; D unclear. The CDR3 is 14 residues long. Trimming removed 1 base at V and 0 bases at J, with 7 bases between. The germline V gene has CDR1 SEHNR and CDR2 FQNEAQ (reference sequence). The full variable domain, rest sourced from reference TRBV7-9 and TRBJ2-7, is DTGVSQNPRHKITKRGQNVTFRCDPISEHNRLYWYRQTLGQGPEFLTYFQNEAQLEKSRLLSDRFSAERPKGSFSTLEIQRTEQGDSAMYLCASSLGTSSYEQYFGPGTRLTVT.

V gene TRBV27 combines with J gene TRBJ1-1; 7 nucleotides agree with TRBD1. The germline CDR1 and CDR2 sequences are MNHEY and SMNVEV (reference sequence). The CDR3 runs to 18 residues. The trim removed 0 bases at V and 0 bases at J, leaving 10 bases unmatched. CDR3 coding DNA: TGTGCCAGCAGTTTATCGCCAACAGGGGCTGTAGTGAACACTGAAGCTTTCTTT. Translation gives CASSLSPTGAVVNTEAFF.

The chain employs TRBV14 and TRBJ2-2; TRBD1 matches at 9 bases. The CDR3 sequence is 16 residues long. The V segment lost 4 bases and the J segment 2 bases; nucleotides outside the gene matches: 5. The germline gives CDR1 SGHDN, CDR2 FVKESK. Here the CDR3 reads CASSPWTGANTGELFF. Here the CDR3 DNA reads TGTGCCAGCAGCCCTTGGACAGGGGCTAACACCGGGGAGCTGTTTTTT.

CDR3 bases: TGTGCCTGGAGTGACCTCCCCGGGACACTTTCTAACTATGGCTACACCTTC. It is translated as CAWSDLPGTLSNYGYTF. V and J are TRBV30 and TRBJ1-2; D might be TRBD1 (6 bases). Between the trimmed V and J ends, which lost 1 base and 0 bases, there was a span of 18 bases. The CDR3 loop spans 17 amino acids. CDR1 is GTSNPN, CDR2 SVGIG, per germline (reference sequence).

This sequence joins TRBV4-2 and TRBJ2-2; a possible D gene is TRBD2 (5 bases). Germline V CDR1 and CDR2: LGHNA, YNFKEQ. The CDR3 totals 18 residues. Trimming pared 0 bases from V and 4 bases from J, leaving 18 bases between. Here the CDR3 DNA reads TGTGCCAGCAGCCAAGAATTGGACTTGCAAGACTTCACCGGGGAGCTGTTTTTT. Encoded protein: CASSQELDLQDFTGELFF.

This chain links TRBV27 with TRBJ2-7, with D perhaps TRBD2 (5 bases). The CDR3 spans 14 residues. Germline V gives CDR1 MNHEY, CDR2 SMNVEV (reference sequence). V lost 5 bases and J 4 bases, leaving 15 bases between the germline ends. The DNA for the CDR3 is TGTGCCAGCAGTCTCGTGGGAGAACTGTACGAGCAGTACTTC. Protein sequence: CASSLVGELYEQYF.

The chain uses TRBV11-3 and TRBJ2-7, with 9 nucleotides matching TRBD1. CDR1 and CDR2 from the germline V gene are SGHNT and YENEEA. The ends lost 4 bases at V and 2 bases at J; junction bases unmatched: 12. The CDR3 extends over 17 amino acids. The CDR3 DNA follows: TGTGCCAGCAGCTCGGGCTACCGACAGGGGGGCCCCTACGAGCAGTACTTC. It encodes CASSSGYRQGGPYEQYF. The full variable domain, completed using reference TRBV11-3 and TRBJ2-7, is EAGVVQSPRYKIIEKKQPVAFWCNPISGHNTLYWYLQNLGQGPELLIRYENEEAVDDSQLPKDRFSAERLKGVDSTLKIQPAELGDSAVYLCASSSGYRQGGPYEQYFGPGTRLTVT.

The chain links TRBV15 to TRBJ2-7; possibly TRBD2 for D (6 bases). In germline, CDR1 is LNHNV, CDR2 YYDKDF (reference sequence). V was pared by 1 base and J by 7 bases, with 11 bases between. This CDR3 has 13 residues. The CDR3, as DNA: TGTGCCACCAGCAGAGGCGCGGGGTATGAGCAGTACTTC. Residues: CATSRGAGYEQYF.

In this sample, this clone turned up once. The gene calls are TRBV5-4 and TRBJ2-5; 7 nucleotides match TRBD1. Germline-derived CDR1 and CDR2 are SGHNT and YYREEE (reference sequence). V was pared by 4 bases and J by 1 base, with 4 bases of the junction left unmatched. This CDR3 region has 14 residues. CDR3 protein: CASSKDRAQETQYF. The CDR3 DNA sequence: TGTGCCAGCAGCAAAGACAGGGCCCAAGAGACCCAGTACTTC. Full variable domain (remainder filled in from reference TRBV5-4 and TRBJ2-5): ETGVTQSPTHLIKTRGQQVTLRCSSQSGHNTVSWYQQALGQGPQFIFQYYREEENGRGNFPPRFSGLQFPNYSSELNVNALELDDSALYLCASSKDRAQETQYFGPGTRLLVL.

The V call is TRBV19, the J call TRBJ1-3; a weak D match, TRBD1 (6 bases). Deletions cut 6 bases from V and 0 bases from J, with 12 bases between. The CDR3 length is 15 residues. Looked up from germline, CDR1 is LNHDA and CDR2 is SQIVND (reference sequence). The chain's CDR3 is CASSRRDNSGNTIYF. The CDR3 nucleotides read TGTGCCAGTAGCAGAAGGGACAACTCTGGAAACACCATATATTTT. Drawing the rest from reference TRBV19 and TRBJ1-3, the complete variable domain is DGGITQSPKYLFRKEGQNVTLSCEQNLNHDAMYWYRQDPGQGLRLIYYSQIVNDFQKGDIAEGYSVSREKKESFPLTVTSAQKNPTAFYLCASSRRDNSGNTIYFGEGSWLTVV.

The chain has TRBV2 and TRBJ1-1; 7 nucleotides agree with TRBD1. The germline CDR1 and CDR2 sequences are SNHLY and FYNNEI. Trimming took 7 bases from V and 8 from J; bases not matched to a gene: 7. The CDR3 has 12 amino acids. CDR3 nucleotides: TGTGCCAGCAACCCACCGGGACAGGAAGCTTTCTTT. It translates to CASNPPGQEAFF.

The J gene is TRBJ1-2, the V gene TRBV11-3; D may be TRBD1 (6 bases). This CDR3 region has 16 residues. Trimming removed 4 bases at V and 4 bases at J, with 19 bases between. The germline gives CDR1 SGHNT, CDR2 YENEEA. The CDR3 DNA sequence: TGTGCCAGCAGCTCGAACCCTCGGGACAACCTCTATGGCTACACCTTC. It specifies CASSSNPRDNLYGYTF.

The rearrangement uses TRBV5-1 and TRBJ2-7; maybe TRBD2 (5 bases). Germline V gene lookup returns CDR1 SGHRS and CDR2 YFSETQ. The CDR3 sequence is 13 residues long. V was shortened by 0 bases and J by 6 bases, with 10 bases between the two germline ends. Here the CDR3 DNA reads TGCGCCAGCAGCTTGGCCGATGAGGGCGAGCAGTACTTC. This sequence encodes CASSLADEGEQYF.

The CDR3 DNA is TGTGCCACCAGTTGGTCCCGGGACATCCAAGAGACCCAGTACTTC. This gives the protein CATSWSRDIQETQYF. V usage is TRBV15 and J usage is TRBJ2-5, with D possibly TRBD1 on 6 matching bases. Germline V CDR1 and CDR2: LNHNV, YYDKDF (reference sequence). V was clipped by 6 bases and J by 1 base, with 15 bases between them. The CDR3 covers 15 residues.

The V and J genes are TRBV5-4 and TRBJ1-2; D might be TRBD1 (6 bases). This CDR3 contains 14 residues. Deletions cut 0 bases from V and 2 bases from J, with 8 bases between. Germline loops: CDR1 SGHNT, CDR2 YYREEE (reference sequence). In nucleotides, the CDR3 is TGTGCCAGCAGCTTGGCGGGACAAAACTATGGCTACACCTTC. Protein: CASSLAGQNYGYTF.